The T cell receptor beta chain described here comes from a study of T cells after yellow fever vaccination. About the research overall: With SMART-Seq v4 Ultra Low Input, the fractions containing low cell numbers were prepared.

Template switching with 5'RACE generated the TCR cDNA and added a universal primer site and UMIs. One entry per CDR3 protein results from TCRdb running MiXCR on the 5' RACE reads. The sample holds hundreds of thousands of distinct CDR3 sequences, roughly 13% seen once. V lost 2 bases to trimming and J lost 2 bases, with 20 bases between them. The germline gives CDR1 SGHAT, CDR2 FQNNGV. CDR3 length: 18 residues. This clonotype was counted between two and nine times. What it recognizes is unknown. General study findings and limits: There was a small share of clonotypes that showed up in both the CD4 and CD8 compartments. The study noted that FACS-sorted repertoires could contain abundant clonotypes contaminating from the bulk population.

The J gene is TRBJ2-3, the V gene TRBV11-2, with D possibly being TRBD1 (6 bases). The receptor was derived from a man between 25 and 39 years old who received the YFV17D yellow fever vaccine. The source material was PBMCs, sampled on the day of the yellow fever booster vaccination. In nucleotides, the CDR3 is TGTGCCAGCAGCTTAAGATTCGGACAGCAAATTCTCACAGATACGCAGTATTTT. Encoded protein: CASSLRFGQQILTDTQYF.